This TCR beta chain is drawn from a study of patients and donors after allogeneic stem cell transplantation (TCRdb year 2020). This clonotype was counted ten times or more. Its antigen is still unknown. No per-base quality is available; no much larger clone lies one base away. The germline V gene (reference sequence) sets CDR1 to LNHDA and CDR2 to SQIVND. For this chain, trimming is 4 bases at the V end and 0 bases at the J end, and the number of junction bases without a gene match is 5. From the cysteine up to the phenylalanine, the CDR3 has a length of 15 residues. The sequence is cut down to CDR3 DNA, 45 bases in frame from base 1. Preparation of the library involved RT-PCR. TCRdb names NextSeq 550 as the instrument used. TCRdb itself trimmed the public reads at Q25 with fastp, ran MiXCR and retained productive beta chains. Rows merge per CDR3 protein into single entries with the most common DNA and genes. The sample data list 920,000 or so distinct CDR3 sequences, and more than 15% of these were observed just once. The ten largest clonotypes hold roughly 6.4% of the sample.

The TCR was taken from a human donor who was either an allogeneic HSCT recipient or a stem cell or donor lymphocyte infusion donor (not recorded which). It is not recorded whose cells these are; they may come from a transplant donor. Sequencing was carried out using blood, either unsorted or a sorted T cell fraction (not recorded which). The chain is assembled from TRBV19 and TRBJ2-7; 8 central bases correspond to TRBD1. Read as DNA, the sequence is TGTGCCAGTAGTAGAGGGACAGGCAGCTCCTACGAGCAGTACTTC. Its product reads: CASSRGTGSSYEQYF.